Included here is one T cell receptor beta chain sequence, with context. The antigen it recognizes is unknown. Base qualities are not provided; no much larger clone lies one nucleotide away. CDR1 and CDR2, looked up from the germline V gene, are SGHRS and YFSETQ. From the cysteine through the phenylalanine, the CDR3 covers 19 amino acids. Only CDR3 DNA is held: 57 bases, read in frame from base 1. Trimming removed 3 bases from V and 0 bases from J; the gene matches leave 13 bases unexplained. The data were obtained in a study of blood T cell repertoires in COVID-19 (dated by TCRdb to between 2020 and 2021). Some background on the complete study: Samples covering the acute and convalescent phases of COVID-19 were provided by collaborators in the United States, Italy and Spain. The prospective study material was composed of cDNA or gDNA derived from T cells, B-cell-depleted T cells, or PBMCs. Subjects who had been exposed to COVID-19, were actively infected with it, or had recovered from it provided the deeply sampled blood TCRbeta repertoires that made up the dataset. The repertoires were made available in a free public database intended to serve as a resource for research on the immune response to SARS-CoV-2. Samples came from the ongoing ImmuneRACE study (first 160 participants) plus 1,254 subjects from 6 global collaborators. Nearly every sample came with metadata listing a de-identified subject ID, COVID-19 status, age in years and sex. Where HLA class I and class II types were available, the types were taken from metadata supplied by the sample provider, not from assay-based typing.

Collaborating institutions collected whole blood in K2EDTA tubes following their own protocols. Collaborator samples were shipped for TCRbeta analysis as frozen whole blood, isolated PBMCs, or DNA extracted from either sample type. TCRbeta CDR3 regions were amplified from genomic DNA using the immunoSEQ Assay, a bias-controlled multiplex PCR. As for how the authors treated the data: Within the assay, amplification of reference gene primers was used to estimate how many nucleated cells each sample contained. Sequence reads were collapsed and filtered to measure the absolute abundance of every unique TCRbeta CDR3 rearrangement. For each sample, productive Simpson clonality was calculated as the square root of Simpson's diversity index across productive rearrangements. This immuneACCESS table, as held by TCRdb, lists in-frame sequences with V and J called but not all clones. Of the missing ones, under half trace to an unresolved V gene in checked studies; the others have no known cause. V, J and clone size reflect that table, while D and trimming were determined from the DNA. This sample holds 81,000 or so clones; 89% were observed only once. Of the sample, roughly 12% falls within the top ten clones.

Study-wide findings and limitations: The amount of clinical and demographic metadata varied by source and participant and was provided uncurated.

The TCR comes from a man in his 70s with active or convalescent COVID-19. The sample comprised peripheral blood. Recombination connected TRBV5-1 to TRBJ2-1; a stretch of 9 junction bases matches TRBD2. This receptor carries the CDR3 CASSWALAGVTSSYNEQFF. In nucleotide form, the sequence is TGCGCCAGCAGCTGGGCCTTAGCGGGGGTGACCTCCTCCTACAATGAGCAGTTCTTC. The CDR3, completed at both ends by the reference TRBV5-1 and TRBJ2-1 genes, gives the full variable domain KAGVTQTPRYLIKTRGQQVTLSCSPISGHRSVSWYQQTPGQGLQFLFEYFSETQRNKGNFPGRFSGRQFSNSRSEMNVSTLELGDSALYLCASSWALAGVTSSYNEQFFGPGTRLTVL.